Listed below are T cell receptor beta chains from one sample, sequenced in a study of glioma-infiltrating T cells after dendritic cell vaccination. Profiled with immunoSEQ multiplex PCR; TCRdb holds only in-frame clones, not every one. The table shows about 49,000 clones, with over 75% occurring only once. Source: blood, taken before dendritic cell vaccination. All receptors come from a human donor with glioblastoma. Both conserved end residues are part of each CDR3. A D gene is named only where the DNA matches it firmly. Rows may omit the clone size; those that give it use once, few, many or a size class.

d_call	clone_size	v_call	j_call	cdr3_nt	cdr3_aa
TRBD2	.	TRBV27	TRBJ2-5	TGTGCCAGCAGTTTTTACGGACTAGCGGAGCAAGAGACCCAGTACTTC	CASSFYGLAEQETQYF
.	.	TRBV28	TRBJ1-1	TGTGCCAGCAGTTCCAACCAGGCTCAGGGTATGGACACTGAAGCTTTCTTT	CASSSNQAQGMDTEAFF
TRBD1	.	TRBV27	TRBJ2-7	TGTGCCAGCAGCCCCGCGACAGGGGGGGCCTACGAGCAGTACTTC	CASSPATGGAYEQYF
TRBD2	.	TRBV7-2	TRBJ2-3	TGTGCCAGCAGCTTAGGGACTAGCTCAACGCTCTCCACAGATACGCAGTATTTT	CASSLGTSSTLSTDTQYF
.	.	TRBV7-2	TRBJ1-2	TGTGCCAGCAGCCCACTAGGACAGTGGGGGTATGGCTACACCTTC	CASSPLGQWGYGYTF
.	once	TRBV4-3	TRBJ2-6	TGCGCCAGCAGCCAAGTCGGCTCTGGGGCCAACGTCCTGACTTTC	CASSQVGSGANVLTF
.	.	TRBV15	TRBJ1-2	TGTGCCACCAGCACAGGGCCTAACTATGGCTACACCTTC	CATSTGPNYGYTF
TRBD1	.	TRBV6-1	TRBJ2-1	TGTGCCAGCAGGGTAGACAGGGGTACTCCGAATGAGCAGTTCTTC	CASRVDRGTPNEQFF
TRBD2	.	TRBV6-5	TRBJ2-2	TGTGCCAGCAGTATAGCGGGAGTCGTCACCGGGGAGCTGTTTTTT	CASSIAGVVTGELFF
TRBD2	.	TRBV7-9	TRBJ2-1	TGTGCCAGCAGCCCGACTACTAGCGTCTCCTACAATGAGCAGTTCTTC	CASSPTTSVSYNEQFF
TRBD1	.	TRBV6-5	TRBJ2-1	TGTGCCAGCAGCAGGACAGGAAATGAGCAGTTCTTC	CASSRTGNEQFF
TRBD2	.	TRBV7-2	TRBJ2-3	TGTGCCAGCAGCCCGACCGGGACTAGCGGGAGAAAACAGTATTTT	CASSPTGTSGRKQYF
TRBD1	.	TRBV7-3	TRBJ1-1	TGTGCCAGCAGCTCGACAGGGGCGCGTGAAGCTTTCTTT	CASSSTGAREAFF
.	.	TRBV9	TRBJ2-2	TGTGCCAGCAATCCTGCCGGCGGGATAGTCACCGGGGAGCTGTTTTTT	CASNPAGGIVTGELFF
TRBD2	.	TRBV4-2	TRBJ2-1	TGTGCCAGCAGCCACGGGACTAGCGCCAATGAGCAGTTCTTC	CASSHGTSANEQFF
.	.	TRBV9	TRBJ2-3	TGTGCCAGCAGCGAGGGGGGGCGGGAGTCGACAGATACGCAGTATTTT	CASSEGGRESTDTQYF
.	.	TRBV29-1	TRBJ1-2	TGCAGCGTTGAAGGGCGGACGGGGGGCTACACCTTC	CSVEGRTGGYTF
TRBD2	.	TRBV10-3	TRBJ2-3	TGTGCCATCACCCCCTGGGGAGGGGTCAGCACAGATACGCAGTATTTT	CAITPWGGVSTDTQYF
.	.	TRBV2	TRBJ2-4	TGTGCCAGCAGTTCCCTGCAGCGACTAGCCAAAAACATTCAGTACTTC	CASSSLQRLAKNIQYF
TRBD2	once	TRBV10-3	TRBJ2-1	TGTGCCATCAGAACTCGGACTAGGGAGTTCTTC	CAIRTRTREFF